The present T cell receptor (beta chain) was sequenced within a study of OX40 agonist ivuxolimab in advanced cancers. On the study more broadly: Aged roughly 20 to 79 with a mean of approximately 57 years, they were around 85% male. Whole-study findings and limits: In the 0.1-3.0 mg/kg groups, partial responders showed among the lowest expansion. Also showing low normalized T-cell clonal expansion were some of the nonresponders.

Comments on this clone: Its target is not known.

Profiling relied on immunoSEQ multiplex PCR, and the TCRdb table lists in-frame clones only, not all of them. The table shows approximately 66,000 clones, with approximately 90% occurring only once. The source of this sequence is an adult with an advanced solid tumor such as melanoma, head and neck, liver or kidney cancer. This sample comprised CD4+ or CD8+ T cells sorted from blood, obtained in a trial of the OX40 agonist ivuxolimab.

DNA for the CDR3: TGTGCCAGCAGCTTAGCCCGAGGGGGCGCGAACACCGGGGAGCTGTTTTTT. This gives the protein CASSLARGGANTGELFF. The rearrangement uses TRBV11-2 and TRBJ2-2; 7 nucleotides match TRBD1. V shed 1 base and J 0 bases; nucleotides not matched to a gene: 5. There are 17 residues in the CDR3. Looked up from germline, CDR1 is SGHAT and CDR2 is FQNNGV.